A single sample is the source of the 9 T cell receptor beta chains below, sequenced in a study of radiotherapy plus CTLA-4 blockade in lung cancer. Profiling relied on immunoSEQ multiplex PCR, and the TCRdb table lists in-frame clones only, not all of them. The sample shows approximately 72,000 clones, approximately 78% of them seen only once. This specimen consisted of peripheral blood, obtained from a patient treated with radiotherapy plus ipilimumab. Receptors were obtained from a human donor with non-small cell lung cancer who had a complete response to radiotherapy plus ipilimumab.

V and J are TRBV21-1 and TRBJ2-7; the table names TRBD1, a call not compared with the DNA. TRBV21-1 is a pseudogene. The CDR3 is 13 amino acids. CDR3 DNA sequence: TGTGCCAGCATCTCCGACAGGGCCCACGAGCAGTACGTC. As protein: CASISDRAHEQYV.

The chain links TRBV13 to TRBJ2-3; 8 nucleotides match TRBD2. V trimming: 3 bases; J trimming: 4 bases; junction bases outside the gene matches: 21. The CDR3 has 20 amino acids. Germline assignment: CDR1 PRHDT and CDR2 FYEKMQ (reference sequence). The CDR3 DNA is TGTGCCAGCAGCTTGGGATCGGCGGGGGGCGCAGGTTATTATGCAGATACGCAGTATTTT. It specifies CASSLGSAGGAGYYADTQYF.

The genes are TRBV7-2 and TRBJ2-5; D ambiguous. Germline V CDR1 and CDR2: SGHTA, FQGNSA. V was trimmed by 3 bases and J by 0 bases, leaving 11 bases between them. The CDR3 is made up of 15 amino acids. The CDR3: CASSLGPAYQETQYF. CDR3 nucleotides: TGTGCCAGCAGCTTGGGTCCAGCCTACCAAGAGACCCAGTACTTC.

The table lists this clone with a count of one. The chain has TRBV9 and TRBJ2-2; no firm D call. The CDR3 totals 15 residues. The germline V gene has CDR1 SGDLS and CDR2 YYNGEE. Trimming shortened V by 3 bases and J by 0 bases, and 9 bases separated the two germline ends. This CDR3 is CASSAGPANTGELFF. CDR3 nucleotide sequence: TGTGCCAGCAGCGCCGGCCCAGCGAACACCGGGGAGCTGTTTTTT.

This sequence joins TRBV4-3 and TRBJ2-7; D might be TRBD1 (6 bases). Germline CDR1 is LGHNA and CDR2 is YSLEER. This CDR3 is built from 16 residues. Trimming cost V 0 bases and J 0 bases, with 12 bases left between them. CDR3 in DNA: TGCGCCAGCAGCCAAGAAGCCCAGGGGCCCTCCTACGAGCAGTACTTC. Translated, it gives CASSQEAQGPSYEQYF.

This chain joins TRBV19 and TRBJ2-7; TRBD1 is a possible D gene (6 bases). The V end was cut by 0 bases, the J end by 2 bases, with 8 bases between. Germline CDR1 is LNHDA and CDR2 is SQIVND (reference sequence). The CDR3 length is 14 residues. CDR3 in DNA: TGTGCCAGTAGTATAGAGACAGGTCCCTACGAGCAGTACTTC. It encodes CASSIETGPYEQYF.

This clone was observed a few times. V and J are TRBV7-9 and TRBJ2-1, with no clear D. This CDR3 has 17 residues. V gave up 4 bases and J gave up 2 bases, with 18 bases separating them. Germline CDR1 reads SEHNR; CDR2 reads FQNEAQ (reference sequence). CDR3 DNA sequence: TGTGCCAGCAGCTCCCTTGGCGGATTTCGAACCTACAATGAGCAGTTCTTC. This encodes CASSSLGGFRTYNEQFF.

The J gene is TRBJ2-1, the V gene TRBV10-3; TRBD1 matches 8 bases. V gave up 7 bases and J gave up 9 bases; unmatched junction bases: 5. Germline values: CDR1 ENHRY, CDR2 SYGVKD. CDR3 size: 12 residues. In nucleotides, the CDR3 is TGTGCCATCAACACCGGGACAGGTGAGCAGTTCTTC. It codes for CAINTGTGEQFF.

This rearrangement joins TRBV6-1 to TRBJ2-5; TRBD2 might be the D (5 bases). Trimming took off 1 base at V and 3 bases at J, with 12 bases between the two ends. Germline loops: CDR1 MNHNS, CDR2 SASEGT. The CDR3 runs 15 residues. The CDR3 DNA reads TGTGCCAGCAGTGAAGAGCAGCCGGGGAAAGAGACCCAGTACTTC. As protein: CASSEEQPGKETQYF.